This paragraph reports one T cell receptor beta chain. V was trimmed by 3 bases and J by 0 bases, leaving 7 bases between them. The CDR3 spans 14 residues. Germline V gene lookup returns CDR1 SGHTA and CDR2 FQGTGA. This sample was taken from a study of shared clonotypes between healthy human individuals. Some clones are missing from TCRdb's copy, which holds only in-frame ones; the method was immunoSEQ multiplex PCR. The sample holds fewer than 600,000 clones; roughly 72% are singletons and the top ten take around 13%. The rearrangement links TRBV7-3 to TRBJ2-3, with unresolved D. The clonotype comes from a woman in her forties in good health. Some clones in this sample may be carry-over from other donors' samples. Sequenced: PBMCs. The CDR3, as DNA: TGTGCCAGCAGCTTGGAGCGAAGCACAGATACGCAGTATTTT. It is translated as CASSLERSTDTQYF.